The 31 T cell receptor beta chains reported below all come from one sample, sequenced in a study of Ad26.COV2.S vaccination and SARS-CoV-2 variants. The assay was immunoSEQ multiplex PCR, and TCRdb's table has in-frame clones only and misses some. The data hold 350,000 to 500,000 clones, with about 90% observed a single time. Treatment described: roughly 19 received Ad26.COV2.S at low or high dose, single or two shots; about 5 received placebo; per-sample allocation not given. Specimens were obtained on day 63 following the first vaccine or placebo injection. Sequenced here: peripheral blood, sampled in a trial of Ad26.COV2.S vaccine versus placebo. Receptor source: a person aged 18-65 years who received the Ad26.COV2.S COVID-19 vaccine or a placebo.

The chain links TRBV13 to TRBJ2-1; 14 bases map to TRBD2. The V segment lost 5 bases and the J segment 4 bases; nucleotides outside the gene matches: 10. The CDR3 is 18 residues long. Germline V gives CDR1 PRHDT, CDR2 FYEKMQ (reference sequence). The CDR3 DNA follows: TGTGCCAGCAGCCACAGACCGGGGACTAGCGGGAGATACAATGAGCAGTTCTTC. Translating it yields CASSHRPGTSGRYNEQFF.

The chain couples TRBV3-1 (or the pseudogene TRBV3-2) to TRBJ2-7; no definite D call. The CDR3 sequence is 16 residues long. Germline CDR1 reads LGHDT; CDR2 reads YNNKEL (reference sequence). The V gene lost 3 bases and the J gene lost 4 bases, with 19 bases spanning the gap. CDR3 residues: CASSQGWSVTRYEQYF. In DNA, the CDR3 is TGTGCCAGCAGCCAGGGCTGGAGCGTTACTCGGTACGAGCAGTACTTC.

V usage is TRBV5-6 and J usage is TRBJ2-5, with 9 nucleotides matching TRBD1. Germline CDR1 SGHDT, CDR2 YYEEEE. The CDR3 spans 18 residues. J lost 8 bases, V lost 4 bases, and 21 bases had no gene match. The CDR3 nucleotides read TGTGCCAGCAGCCATCAATCCCAGGGACAGGGTTTCGAGGGAACCCAGTACTTC. It specifies CASSHQSQGQGFEGTQYF.

This clone was recorded only once. The chain couples TRBV5-4 to TRBJ2-1, with 10 bases identical to TRBD2. Germline V CDR1 and CDR2: SGHNT, YYREEE (reference sequence). The CDR3 runs 15 residues. V was clipped by 4 bases and J by 4 bases; unmatched bases: 5. The CDR3 DNA reads TGTGCCAGCAGCCAGCGGACTAGCGGTTACAATGAGCAGTTCTTC. It is translated as CASSQRTSGYNEQFF.

The chain has TRBV21-1 and TRBJ2-7; the table's D gene call, TRBD1, was not cross checked with the DNA. TRBV21-1 is termed a pseudogene. This CDR3 has 15 residues. CDR3 sequence reads: CASSSGTDASYEQYF. In DNA, the CDR3 is TGTGCCAGCAGCAGCGGGACAGACGCCTCCTACGAGCAGTACTTC.

The chain couples TRBV27 to TRBJ1-1, with D unresolved. Deletions cut 6 bases from V and 0 bases from J, with 20 bases between. The CDR3 length is 17 residues. Per the germline V gene, CDR1 is MNHEY and CDR2 is SMNVEV (reference sequence). In DNA, the CDR3 is TGTGCCAGCAGGATTTTCAGAACCTCCACCATGAACACTGAAGCTTTCTTT. This gives the protein CASRIFRTSTMNTEAFF.

The rearrangement uses TRBV19 and TRBJ1-1; tentatively, D is TRBD1 (5 bases). V was shortened by 5 bases and J by 0 bases, with 19 bases between the two germline ends. CDR1 and CDR2 (germline): LNHDA, SQIVND (reference sequence). The CDR3 is 17 amino acids. The DNA for the CDR3 is TGTGCCAGTAGTGAGGTGGGGGAAGGGGATATGAACACTGAAGCTTTCTTT. The encoded protein is CASSEVGEGDMNTEAFF.

J is TRBJ2-7 and V is TRBV7-2, with 7 bases identical to TRBD2. Looked up from germline, CDR1 is SGHTA and CDR2 is FQGNSA. The CDR3 has 13 amino acids. The ends lost 4 bases at V and 3 bases at J; junction bases unmatched: 3. In DNA form, the CDR3 reads TGTGCCAGCAGCTCTGTAGCGGGCTACGAGCAGTACTTC. This encodes CASSSVAGYEQYF.

The CDR3 DNA reads as TGTGCCAGCATAGGATCCGAGGGTAGCGGGAGGGGCACAGATACGCAGTATTTT. It is translated as CASIGSEGSGRGTDTQYF. The chain employs TRBV28 and TRBJ2-3, with 11 bases lining up with TRBD2. The CDR3 sequence is 18 residues long. The V segment lost 7 bases and the J segment 1 base; nucleotides outside the gene matches: 13. Per germline, CDR1 MDHEN and CDR2 SYDVKM.

This clone was seen a single time. V and J are TRBV11-2 and TRBJ1-6; possibly TRBD1 for D (6 bases). The CDR3 runs to 17 residues. Germline V gene data show CDR1 as SGHAT and CDR2 as FQNNGV. Trimming cost V 0 bases and J 7 bases, with 16 bases left between them. CDR3 amino acids: CASSLDGTQRINSPLHF. The CDR3 region has the DNA TGTGCCAGCAGCTTAGACGGGACACAGCGGATAAATTCACCCCTCCACTTT.

This rearrangement joins TRBV12-3 or TRBV12-4 to TRBJ2-1, with no clear D. Deletions cut 1 base from V and 7 bases from J, with 2 bases between. The CDR3 is made up of 11 amino acids. CDR3 nucleotide sequence: TGTGCCAGCAGTTTAGGGAATGAGCAGTTCTTC. Amino acid sequence: CASSLGNEQFF.

The rearrangement links TRBV11-2 to TRBJ1-5; D perhaps matches TRBD1 (5 bases). The CDR3 totals 14 residues. The germline V gene has CDR1 SGHAT and CDR2 FQNNGV. V was trimmed by 5 bases and J by 5 bases, leaving 13 bases between them. CDR3 sequence (DNA): TGTGCCAGCAGCCTTAGTGGACATGATCAGCCCCAGCATTTT. Amino acid sequence: CASSLSGHDQPQHF.

This clone has only one observation. This chain connects TRBV28 to TRBJ1-2, with TRBD1 identical over 7 bases. In germline, CDR1 is MDHEN, CDR2 SYDVKM. This CDR3 has 18 amino acids. The J segment lost 3 bases and the V segment lost 6 bases, leaving 19 bases of the junction unmatched. The CDR3 region is CASSLTQGQLPSDYGYTF. CDR3 DNA sequence: TGTGCCAGCAGCCTTACGCAGGGACAGCTGCCAAGCGACTATGGCTACACCTTC.

This chain joins TRBV7-8 and TRBJ1-5; D is perhaps TRBD1 (6 bases). Germline loops: CDR1 SGHVS, CDR2 FQNEAQ. V was clipped by 1 base and J by 3 bases, with 16 bases between them. This CDR3 has 17 amino acids. Written as DNA, the CDR3 is TGTGCCAGCAGCTTAGGGGGGGCGCCCACAATCAATCAGCCCCAGCATTTT. It codes for CASSLGGAPTINQPQHF.

The J gene is TRBJ2-1, the V gene TRBV28, with D possibly matching TRBD1 (6 bases). Per the germline V gene, CDR1 is MDHEN and CDR2 is SYDVKM. Trimming removed 6 bases at V and 10 bases at J, with 22 bases between. This CDR3 is built from 15 residues. CDR3 loop: CASRAVQGEVREQFF. Written as DNA, the CDR3 is TGTGCCAGCAGGGCTGTACAGGGAGAGGTCCGAGAGCAGTTCTTC.

The J gene is TRBJ2-1, the V gene TRBV7-9, with TRBD1 identical over 8 bases. The CDR3 has 15 amino acids. The V gene's germline CDR1 is SEHNR and CDR2 FQNEAQ (reference sequence). Trimming cost V 1 base and J 7 bases; bases outside gene matches: 6. The CDR3 DNA reads as TGTGCCAGCAGCTTAGTTGGCGGGACAGGTAATGAGCAGTTCTTC. As protein: CASSLVGGTGNEQFF.

This clone appeared a few times. The rearrangement uses TRBV7-3 and TRBJ2-2; possible D gene TRBD2, 6 bases. Germline V CDR1 and CDR2: SGHTA, FQGTGA. Trimming shortened V by 5 bases and J by 4 bases, and 17 bases separated the two germline ends. This CDR3 has 16 residues. This CDR3 is CASSTIHSGGTGELFF. CDR3 nucleotide sequence: TGTGCCAGCAGCACCATTCATAGCGGAGGCACCGGGGAGCTGTTTTTT. Filled out from reference TRBV7-3 and TRBJ2-2, the complete variable domain reads GAGVSQTPSNKVTEKGKYVELRCDPISGHTALYWYRQSLGQGPEFLIYFQGTGAADDSGLPNDRFFAVRPEGSVSTLKIQRTERGDSAVYLCASSTIHSGGTGELFFGEGSRLTVL.

The chain combines TRBV28 with TRBJ2-1; D ambiguous. Trimming left V 5 bases short and J 9 bases short, with 14 bases between. CDR1 MDHEN and CDR2 SYDVKM come from the germline V gene. The CDR3 loop spans 13 amino acids. The DNA for the CDR3 is TGTGCCAGCAGTCTCCCCCTTGGGCTTGAGCAGTTCTTC. Encoded protein: CASSLPLGLEQFF.

The count of this clone is one. The V and J genes are TRBV9 and TRBJ2-2, with 15 bases aligning to TRBD2. The CDR3 spans 22 residues. J gave up 4 bases and V 4 bases, and 20 bases lay outside the gene matches. Looked up from germline, CDR1 is SGDLS and CDR2 is YYNGEE. Here the CDR3 reads CASSPRSRTSGRALNRTGELFF. The CDR3 DNA is TGTGCCAGCAGCCCAAGATCTAGGACTAGCGGGAGGGCCCTGAATCGCACCGGGGAGCTGTTTTTT.

This clone was seen a single time. V usage is TRBV14 and J usage is TRBJ1-2; TRBD1 aligns across 11 bases. Germline CDR1 and CDR2: SGHDN and FVKESK. The CDR3 has 16 amino acids. Germline trimming cut 2 bases from V and 8 bases from J; bases unmatched to any gene: 10. The CDR3 DNA reads TGTGCCAGCAGCCAAATCCGGACAGGGGGCGCGGTCGGCTACACCTTC. Its protein is CASSQIRTGGAVGYTF.

CDR3 loop: CATSRGLAYEQYF. The DNA for the CDR3 is TGTGCCACCAGCAGGGGACTAGCCTACGAGCAGTACTTC. The chain carries TRBV15 and TRBJ2-7; TRBD2 matches at 8 bases. Germline-derived CDR1 and CDR2 are LNHNV and YYDKDF (reference sequence). Trimming took 3 bases from V and 2 from J; bases not matched to a gene: 0. The CDR3 consists of 13 residues.

The rearrangement uses TRBV7-2 and TRBJ2-1, with D perhaps matching TRBD1 or TRBD2 (5 bases each). CDR1 is SGHTA and CDR2 is FQGNSA in the germline V gene. Trimming removed 3 bases at V and 0 bases at J, with 18 bases between. The CDR3 has 18 amino acids. The CDR3 is CASSFELVGASSYNEQFF. The CDR3, as DNA: TGTGCCAGCAGCTTTGAATTAGTCGGGGCCAGCTCCTACAATGAGCAGTTCTTC.

This chain's CDR3 is CASSYGTPAGANVLTF. CDR3 sequence (DNA): TGTGCCAGCAGTTACGGGACACCCGCTGGGGCCAACGTCCTGACTTTC. The chain couples TRBV6-2 or TRBV6-3 to TRBJ2-6; a possible D gene is TRBD1 (6 bases). From germline, CDR1 is MNHEY and CDR2 SVGEGT. The V end lost 2 bases, the J end lost 2 bases, and 10 bases lay between the germline ends. The CDR3 has 16 residues.

V is TRBV18 and J is TRBJ2-4; the D is unclear. This CDR3 has 14 amino acids. Germline V lookup: CDR1 KGHSH, CDR2 LQKENI. Trimming took off 3 bases at V and 7 bases at J, with 13 bases between the two ends. CDR3 nucleotides: TGTGCCAGCTCACCCGAAGGTACAGATAACATTCAGTACTTC. Encoded protein: CASSPEGTDNIQYF.

This sequence joins TRBV27 and TRBJ2-1; TRBD2 matches 10 bases. CDR3 length equals 14 residues. V lost 6 bases to trimming and J lost 5 bases; unmatched junction nucleotides: 4. Germline values: CDR1 MNHEY, CDR2 SMNVEV (reference sequence). CDR3 residues: CASRTSGPDNEQFF. CDR3 DNA sequence: TGTGCCAGCAGGACTAGCGGGCCCGACAATGAGCAGTTCTTC.

This clone was found a few times. This rearrangement joins TRBV19 to TRBJ1-2; 8 bases map to TRBD1. Germline loops: CDR1 LNHDA, CDR2 SQIVND (reference sequence). V gave up 5 bases and J gave up 4 bases; unmatched junction bases: 6. The CDR3 spans 14 residues. The DNA of the CDR3 is TGTGCCAGTAGTGCCGACAGGGGCGGCTATGGCTACACCTTC. This codes for CASSADRGGYGYTF. Full variable domain (outside the CDR3, taken from reference TRBV19 and TRBJ1-2): DGGITQSPKYLFRKEGQNVTLSCEQNLNHDAMYWYRQDPGQGLRLIYYSQIVNDFQKGDIAEGYSVSREKKESFPLTVTSAQKNPTAFYLCASSADRGGYGYTFGSGTRLTVV.

A few counts support this clone. V usage is TRBV10-3 and J usage is TRBJ1-2; tentatively, D is TRBD1 (6 bases). CDR1 and CDR2 from the germline V gene are ENHRY and SYGVKD. Trimming took 1 base from V and 6 from J, leaving 9 bases between them. The CDR3 length is 13 residues. CDR3 DNA: TGTGCCATCAGTGAGTTCCAGGGGAATGGCTACACCTTC. This gives the protein CAISEFQGNGYTF.

The chain joins TRBV7-2 to TRBJ1-1; TRBD1 matches 8 bases. Germline V gene data show CDR1 as SGHTA and CDR2 as FQGNSA. V lost 4 bases, J lost 11 bases, and 15 bases stayed unmatched. There are 15 residues in the CDR3. This CDR3 is CASSSRSSPGGMAFF. The CDR3 region has the DNA TGTGCCAGCAGCTCCCGATCCTCTCCAGGGGGCATGGCTTTCTTT.

Here the CDR3 DNA reads TGCGCCAGCAGCGTAATTCAGGGTACGCACTACGAGCAGTACTTC. Encoded protein: CASSVIQGTHYEQYF. The genes are TRBV5-1 and TRBJ2-7, with D possibly TRBD1 on 5 matching bases. Germline V gives CDR1 SGHRS, CDR2 YFSETQ. The V end was cut by 4 bases, the J end by 3 bases, with 17 bases between. This CDR3 has 15 amino acids. The variable domain in full, with the rest retrieved from reference TRBV5-1 and TRBJ2-7, is KAGVTQTPRYLIKTRGQQVTLSCSPISGHRSVSWYQQTPGQGLQFLFEYFSETQRNKGNFPGRFSGRQFSNSRSEMNVSTLELGDSALYLCASSVIQGTHYEQYFGPGTRLTVT.

Points on this clone: This sample includes further DNA sequences coding for the same CDR3. The rearrangement uses TRBV7-2 and TRBJ2-7; D remains ambiguous. The CDR3 has 12 amino acids. V gave up 2 bases and J gave up 4 bases, with 6 bases separating them. CDR1 is SGHTA, CDR2 FQGNSA, per germline. The CDR3 sequence is CASSLPTYEQYF. The CDR3 DNA is TGTGCCAGCAGCTTACCGACTTACGAGCAGTACTTC.

The chain has TRBV7-3 and TRBJ2-2; D could derive from TRBD1 or TRBD2 (6 bases each). V dropped 2 bases and J dropped 4 bases, with 14 bases sitting between them. The CDR3 loop spans 16 amino acids. The V gene's germline CDR1 is SGHTA and CDR2 FQGTGA. The CDR3 protein is CASSLVGGITTGELFF. In DNA, the CDR3 is TGTGCCAGCAGCTTAGTAGGGGGGATTACCACCGGGGAGCTGTTTTTT.